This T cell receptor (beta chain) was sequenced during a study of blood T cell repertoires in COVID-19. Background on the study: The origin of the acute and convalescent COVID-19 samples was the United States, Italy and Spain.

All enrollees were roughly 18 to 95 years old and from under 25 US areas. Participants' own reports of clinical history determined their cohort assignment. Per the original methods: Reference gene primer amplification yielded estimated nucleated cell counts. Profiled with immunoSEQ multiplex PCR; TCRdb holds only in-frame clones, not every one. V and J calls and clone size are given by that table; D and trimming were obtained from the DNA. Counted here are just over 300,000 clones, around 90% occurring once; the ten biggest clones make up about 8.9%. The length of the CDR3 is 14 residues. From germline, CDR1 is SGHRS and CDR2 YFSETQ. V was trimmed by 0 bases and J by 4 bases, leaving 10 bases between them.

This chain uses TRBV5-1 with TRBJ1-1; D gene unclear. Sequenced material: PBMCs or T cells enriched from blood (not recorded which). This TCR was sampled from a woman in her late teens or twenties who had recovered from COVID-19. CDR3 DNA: TGCGCCAGCAGCTTGGTCCCCCCGTCCACTGAAGCTTTCTTT. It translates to CASSLVPPSTEAFF. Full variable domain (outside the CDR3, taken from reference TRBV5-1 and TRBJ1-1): KAGVTQTPRYLIKTRGQQVTLSCSPISGHRSVSWYQQTPGQGLQFLFEYFSETQRNKGNFPGRFSGRQFSNSRSEMNVSTLELGDSALYLCASSLVPPSTEAFFGQGTRLTVV.